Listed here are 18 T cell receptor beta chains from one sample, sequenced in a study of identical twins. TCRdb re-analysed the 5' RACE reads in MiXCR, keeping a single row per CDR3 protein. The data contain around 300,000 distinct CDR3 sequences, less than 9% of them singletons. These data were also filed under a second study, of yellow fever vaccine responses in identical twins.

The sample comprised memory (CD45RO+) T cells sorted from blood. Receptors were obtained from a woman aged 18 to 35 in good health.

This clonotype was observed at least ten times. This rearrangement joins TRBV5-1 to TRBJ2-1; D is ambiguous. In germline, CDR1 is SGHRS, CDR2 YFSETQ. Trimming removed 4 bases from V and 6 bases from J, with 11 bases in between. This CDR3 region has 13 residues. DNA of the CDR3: TGCGCCAGCAGCCTGTCTAGAACCAATGAGCAGTTCTTC. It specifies CASSLSRTNEQFF.

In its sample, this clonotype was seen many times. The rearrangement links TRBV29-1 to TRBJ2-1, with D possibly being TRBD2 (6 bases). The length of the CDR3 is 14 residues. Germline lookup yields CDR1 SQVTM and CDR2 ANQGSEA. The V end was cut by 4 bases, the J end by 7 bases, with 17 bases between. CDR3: CSVGVGSGRNEQFF. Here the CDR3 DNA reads TGCAGCGTTGGAGTCGGCAGTGGGAGGAATGAGCAGTTCTTC.

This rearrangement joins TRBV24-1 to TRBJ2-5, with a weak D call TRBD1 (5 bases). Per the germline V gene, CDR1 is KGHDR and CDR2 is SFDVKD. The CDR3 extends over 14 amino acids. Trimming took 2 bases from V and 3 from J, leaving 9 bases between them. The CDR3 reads CATSDSDKEETQYF. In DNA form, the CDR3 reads TGTGCCACCAGTGATTCGGACAAGGAAGAGACCCAGTACTTC.

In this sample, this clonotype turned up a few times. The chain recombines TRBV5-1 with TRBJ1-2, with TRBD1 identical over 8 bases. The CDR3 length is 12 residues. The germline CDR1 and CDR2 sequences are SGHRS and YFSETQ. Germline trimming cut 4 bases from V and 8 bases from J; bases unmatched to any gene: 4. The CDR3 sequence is CASSGQGAGYTF. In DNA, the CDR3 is TGCGCCAGCAGCGGGCAGGGGGCAGGCTACACCTTC.

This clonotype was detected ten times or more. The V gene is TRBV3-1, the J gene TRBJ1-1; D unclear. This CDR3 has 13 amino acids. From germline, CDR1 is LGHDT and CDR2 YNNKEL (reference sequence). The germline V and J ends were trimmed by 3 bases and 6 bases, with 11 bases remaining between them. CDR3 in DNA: TGTGCCAGCAGCCAGGGTTCGATAGCTGAAGCTTTCTTT. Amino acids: CASSQGSIAEAFF.

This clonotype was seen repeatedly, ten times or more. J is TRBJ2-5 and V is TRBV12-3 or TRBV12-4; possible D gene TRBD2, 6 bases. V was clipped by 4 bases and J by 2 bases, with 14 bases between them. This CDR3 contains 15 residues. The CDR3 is CASSYPGGQQETQYF. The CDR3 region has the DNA TGTGCCAGCAGTTACCCCGGGGGTCAACAAGAGACCCAGTACTTC.

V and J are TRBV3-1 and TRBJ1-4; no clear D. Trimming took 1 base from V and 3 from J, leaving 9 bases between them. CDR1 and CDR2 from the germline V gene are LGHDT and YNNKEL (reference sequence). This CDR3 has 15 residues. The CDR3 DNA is TGTGCCAGCAGCCAAGGGGGTAGAGCTAATGAAAAACTGTTTTTT. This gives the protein CASSQGGRANEKLFF.

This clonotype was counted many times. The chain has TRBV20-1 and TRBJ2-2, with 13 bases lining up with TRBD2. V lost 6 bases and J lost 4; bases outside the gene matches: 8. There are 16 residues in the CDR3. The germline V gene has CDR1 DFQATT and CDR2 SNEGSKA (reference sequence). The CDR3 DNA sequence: TGCAGTGCCGGACTAGCGGGGGCCTCACTCACCGGGGAGCTGTTTTTT. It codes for CSAGLAGASLTGELFF.

CDR3 DNA: TGTGCCAGCAAGGCAGGGGCCCCGAACACCGGGGAGCTGTTTTTT. It translates to CASKAGAPNTGELFF. This rearrangement joins TRBV27 to TRBJ2-2; TRBD1 is a possible D gene (6 bases). Germline lookup yields CDR1 MNHEY and CDR2 SMNVEV (reference sequence). V lost 7 bases to trimming and J lost 0 bases, with 12 bases between them. The CDR3 is 15 amino acids.

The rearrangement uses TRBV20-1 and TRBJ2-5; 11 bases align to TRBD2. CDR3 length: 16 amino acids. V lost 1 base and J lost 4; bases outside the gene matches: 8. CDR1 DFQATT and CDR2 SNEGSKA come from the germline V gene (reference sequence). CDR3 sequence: CSARALAGGPGETQYF. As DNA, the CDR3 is TGCAGTGCTAGAGCCTTAGCGGGAGGGCCGGGAGAGACCCAGTACTTC.

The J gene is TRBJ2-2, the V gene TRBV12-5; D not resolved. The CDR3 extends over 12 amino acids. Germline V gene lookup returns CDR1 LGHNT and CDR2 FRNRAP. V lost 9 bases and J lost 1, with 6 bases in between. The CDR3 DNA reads TGTGCTAGCGAGATGAACACCGGGGAGCTGTTTTTT. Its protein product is CASEMNTGELFF.

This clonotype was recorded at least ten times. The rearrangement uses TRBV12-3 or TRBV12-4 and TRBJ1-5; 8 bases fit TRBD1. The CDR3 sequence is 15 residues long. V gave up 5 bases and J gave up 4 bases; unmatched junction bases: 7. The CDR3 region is CASSPEDRENQPQHF. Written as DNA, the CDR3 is TGTGCCAGCAGTCCAGAGGACAGGGAGAATCAGCCCCAGCATTTT.

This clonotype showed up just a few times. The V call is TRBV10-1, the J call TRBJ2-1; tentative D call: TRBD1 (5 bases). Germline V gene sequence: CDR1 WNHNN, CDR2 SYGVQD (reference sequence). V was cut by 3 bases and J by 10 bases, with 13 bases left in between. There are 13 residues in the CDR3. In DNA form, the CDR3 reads TGCGCCAGCAGTGATTTTGACCCAGGGGAGCAGTTCTTC. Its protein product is CASSDFDPGEQFF.

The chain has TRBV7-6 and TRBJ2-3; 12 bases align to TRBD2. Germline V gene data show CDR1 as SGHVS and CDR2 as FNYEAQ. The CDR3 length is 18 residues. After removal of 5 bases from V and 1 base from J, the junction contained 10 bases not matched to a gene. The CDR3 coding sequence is TGTGCCAGCAGCGCCAGGACTAGCGGGATCGTTGGCACAGATACGCAGTATTTT. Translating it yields CASSARTSGIVGTDTQYF.

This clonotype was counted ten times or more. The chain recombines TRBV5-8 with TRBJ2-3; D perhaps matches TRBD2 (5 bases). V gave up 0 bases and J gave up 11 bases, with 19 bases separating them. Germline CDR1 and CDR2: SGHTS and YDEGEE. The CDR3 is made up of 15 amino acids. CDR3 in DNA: TGTGCCAGCAGCTTGGTTAGTTCGGTCGGAGGCGTGCAGTATTTT. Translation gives CASSLVSSVGGVQYF.

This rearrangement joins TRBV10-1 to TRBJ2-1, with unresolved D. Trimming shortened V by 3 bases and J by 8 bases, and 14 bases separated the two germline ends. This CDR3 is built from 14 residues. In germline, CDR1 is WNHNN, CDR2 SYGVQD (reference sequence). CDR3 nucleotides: TGCGCCAGCAGTGAAGGGCCCACAGCCGATGAGCAGTTCTTC. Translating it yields CASSEGPTADEQFF.

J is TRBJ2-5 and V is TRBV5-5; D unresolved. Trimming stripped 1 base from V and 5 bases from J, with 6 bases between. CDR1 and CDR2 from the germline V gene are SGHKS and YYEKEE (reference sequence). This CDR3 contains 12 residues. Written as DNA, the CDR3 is TGTGCCAGCAGCTTGTTACTGGAGACCCAGTACTTC. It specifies CASSLLLETQYF.

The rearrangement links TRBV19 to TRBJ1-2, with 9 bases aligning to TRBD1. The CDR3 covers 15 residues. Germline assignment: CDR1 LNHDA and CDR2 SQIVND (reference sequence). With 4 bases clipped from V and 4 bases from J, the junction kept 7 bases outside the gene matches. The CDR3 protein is CASSRPGQGAYGYTF. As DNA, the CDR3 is TGTGCCAGTAGTAGACCGGGACAGGGTGCCTATGGCTACACCTTC.